This TCR beta chain was recorded in a study of cytomegalovirus exposure and HLA in healthy donors. This clone has only a few counts. A multiplex PCR was run with 60 Vbeta primers and 13 Jbeta primers. The table came from immunoSEQ multiplex PCR; TCRdb's copy has only in-frame clones and leaves some out. The sample consists of over 150,000 clones, around 80% of them appearing once. From germline, CDR1 is MNHNS and CDR2 SASEGT. The ends were cut back, 0 bases at V and 2 bases at J, with 14 bases in the middle. This CDR3 contains 17 residues. V and J are TRBV6-1 and TRBJ1-3, with D possibly matching TRBD1 (5 bases). Input material: PBMCs. The TCR sequence derives from a woman aged 55 to 70 in good health and CMV-seropositive. Here the CDR3 DNA reads TGTGCCAGCAGTGAAGCGATTTATCGGGGGACTGGAAACACCATATATTTT. Translation gives CASSEAIYRGTGNTIYF.